This T cell receptor beta chain was sequenced during a study of beta chain features in type 1 diabetes. Findings and limits, study-wide: The study found fewer insertions and more deletions at VDJ junctions in type 1 diabetes patients. Here, the possible influence of HLA type (on TCRB rearrangement) remained unresolved.

Isolation of CD4+ naive, central memory, regulatory and stem cell-like memory cells was achieved by sorting via CD45RO/CCR7/CD25/CD127/CD95/CD27. This clone was counted only a few times. The target antigen is unknown. Since all of the isolated RNA was reverse transcribed, expressed TCRB transcripts were what got sequenced. The assay was immunoSEQ multiplex PCR, and TCRdb's table has in-frame clones only and misses some. Among about 320,000 clones, 12% to 15% were seen once, and the ten largest hold 5.5% to 7.5%. CDR3 length: 15 amino acids. Per germline, CDR1 LGHNA and CDR2 YNFKEQ. V was shortened by 1 base and J by 4 bases, with 14 bases between the two germline ends.

The sequence derives from a young man in good health. The rearrangement uses TRBV4-2 and TRBJ2-7; a weak D match, TRBD2 (6 bases). The source material was central memory CD4+ T cells from blood. The CDR3 protein is CASSQARTGGYEQYF. The CDR3 DNA is TGTGCCAGCAGCCAAGCGAGAACCGGAGGGTACGAGCAGTACTTC.